The 25 T cell receptor beta chains presented below share a single source sample, sequenced in a study of T cells in Graves' hyperthyroidism and ophthalmopathy. It was RNA transcripts that yielded the amplified TCR beta CDR3 regions. The HTBI set primed first-round TCR CDR3 RT-PCR. Using its own MiXCR run on the multiplex PCR reads, TCRdb lists one record per CDR3 protein. The profile shows under 800,000 distinct CDR3 sequences, 14% of them singletons. The specimen was blood. Receptors originate from a woman between 18 and 29 years old with Graves' hyperthyroidism.

CDR3 nucleotides: TGTGCCAGCAGTCCCCGGGCAGGGATTAAACTAGCCAAAAACATTCAGTACTTC. As protein: CASSPRAGIKLAKNIQYF. The chain couples TRBV6-1 to TRBJ2-4, with D perhaps TRBD1 (5 bases). V lost 5 bases and J lost 0, with 20 bases in between. The CDR3 contains 18 residues. Germline V CDR1 and CDR2: MNHNS, SASEGT.

This clonotype has a count of ten or more. V usage is TRBV11-2 and J usage is TRBJ2-3; weak D call: TRBD2 (6 bases). Between the trimmed V and J ends, which lost 3 bases and 4 bases, there was a span of 20 bases. Germline-derived CDR1 and CDR2 are SGHAT and FQNNGV. CDR3 length: 17 residues. The CDR3 DNA reads as TGTGCCAGCAGCTTTTTCATGGGGGGAATAGGGGCAGATACGCAGTATTTT. It codes for CASSFFMGGIGADTQYF.

This clonotype was counted at least ten times. The genes are TRBV30 and TRBJ1-6, with no clear D. From germline, CDR1 is GTSNPN and CDR2 SVGIG (reference sequence). The CDR3 is 14 residues long. The CDR3 here is CASTSHMNNSPLHF. The CDR3 DNA sequence: TGTGCTTCCACGTCTCACATGAATAATTCACCCCTCCACTTT.

This rearrangement joins TRBV6-1 to TRBJ2-7, with D unclear. CDR1 and CDR2 from the germline V gene are MNHNS and SASEGT. The CDR3 extends over 14 amino acids. Between the trimmed V and J ends, which lost 5 bases and 7 bases, there was a span of 18 bases. The CDR3 DNA sequence: TGTGCCAGCAGTTCCCTCGGTGGCCCTGGGGAGCAGTACTTC. This translates into CASSSLGGPGEQYF.

This clonotype occurred a few times. The chain combines TRBV6-1 with TRBJ2-3, with a possible D match to TRBD1 (5 bases). The CDR3 is 15 amino acids. Trimming shortened V by 5 bases and J by 7 bases, and 19 bases separated the two germline ends. Germline CDR1 is MNHNS and CDR2 is SASEGT. CDR3 amino acids: CASSSYNQGGYTQYF. The CDR3 coding sequence is TGTGCCAGCAGTTCCTACAACCAGGGCGGCTATACGCAGTATTTT.

This clonotype was recorded many times. The V and J genes are TRBV9 and TRBJ2-7; 9 positions agree with TRBD2. With V trimmed by 0 bases and J by 6 bases, 10 bases remained unmatched. Germline lookup yields CDR1 SGDLS and CDR2 YYNGEE. The CDR3 length is 16 residues. The CDR3 DNA reads TGTGCCAGCAGCGTAGATGGGGCGGGAGGGCTCTCCGAGCAGTACTTC. Its protein product is CASSVDGAGGLSEQYF.

This clonotype was detected many times. J is TRBJ2-5 and V is TRBV11-2; D unresolved. Looked up from germline, CDR1 is SGHAT and CDR2 is FQNNGV. Between the trimmed V and J ends, which lost 5 bases and 2 bases, there was a span of 9 bases. The CDR3 length is 13 residues. The CDR3 sequence: CASSHVSQETQYF. The DNA for the CDR3 is TGTGCCAGCAGCCACGTGTCTCAAGAGACCCAGTACTTC. The full variable domain, rest sourced from reference TRBV11-2 and TRBJ2-5, is EAGVAQSPRYKIIEKRQSVAFWCNPISGHATLYWYQQILGQGPKLLIQFQNNGVVDDSQLPKDRFSAERLKGVDSTLKIQPAKLEDSAVYLCASSHVSQETQYFGPGTRLLVL.

V gene TRBV5-4 combines with J gene TRBJ1-5; D gene ambiguous. CDR1 is SGHNT, CDR2 YYREEE, per germline (reference sequence). Deletions cut 1 base from V and 9 bases from J, with 14 bases between. The CDR3 consists of 14 residues. The CDR3 reads CASSLLNPFAPQHF. The DNA of the CDR3 is TGTGCCAGCAGCTTGTTGAACCCTTTTGCGCCCCAGCATTTT.

The V and J genes are TRBV9 and TRBJ2-1; 8 bases are a match to TRBD2. The CDR3 covers 16 residues. The V segment lost 3 bases and the J segment 0 bases; nucleotides outside the gene matches: 5. CDR1 and CDR2 (germline): SGDLS, YYNGEE. The CDR3 protein is CASSATSASSYNEQFF. The CDR3 region has the DNA TGTGCCAGCAGCGCGACTAGCGCTAGCTCCTACAATGAGCAGTTCTTC.

The J gene is TRBJ1-2, the V gene TRBV7-9, with D unclear. Germline V CDR1 and CDR2: SEHNR, FQNEAQ (reference sequence). V dropped 3 bases and J dropped 2 bases, with 13 bases sitting between them. The CDR3 contains 15 residues. The DNA for the CDR3 is TGTGCCAGCAGCTTTCCGGCTGGGGTAAACTATGGCTACACCTTC. Translating it yields CASSFPAGVNYGYTF.

This clonotype has only a few counts. The genes are TRBV20-1 and TRBJ2-1; 8 bases map to TRBD2. CDR3 length: 15 residues. With 2 bases clipped from V and 2 bases from J, the junction kept 5 bases outside the gene matches. Germline assignment: CDR1 DFQATT and CDR2 SNEGSKA (reference sequence). The CDR3 DNA follows: TGCAGTGCTAGAAGGCGGGAGGCCGCCTACAATGAGCAGTTCTTC. It yields the protein CSARRREAAYNEQFF.

Here the CDR3 DNA reads TGTGCCATCAGTGAAAGAGGTAGCAATCAGCCCCAGCATTTT. Protein sequence: CAISERGSNQPQHF. V and J are TRBV10-3 and TRBJ1-5, with unresolved D. V was shortened by 3 bases and J by 0 bases, with 6 bases between the two germline ends. The CDR3 runs 14 residues. The germline CDR1 and CDR2 sequences are ENHRY and SYGVKD.

Ten or more counts support this clonotype. The rearrangement links TRBV24-1 to TRBJ2-7; D not certain. The CDR3 is made up of 14 amino acids. CDR1 and CDR2 from the germline V gene are KGHDR and SFDVKD. V was cut by 4 bases and J by 5 bases, with 14 bases left in between. The CDR3 DNA is TGTGCCACCAGTGAACCCGGGTCCAACCACGAGCAGTACTTC. Its translation: CATSEPGSNHEQYF.

About this clonotype: This may stem from a read error, because a much larger clone lies one nucleotide away. V usage is TRBV3-1 and J usage is TRBJ1-4, with D hard to call. Germline-derived CDR1 and CDR2 are LGHDT and YNNKEL (reference sequence). The CDR3 covers 16 residues. V lost 1 base and J 0 bases, leaving 9 bases between the germline ends. CDR3 residues: CASSQGHPPTNEKLFF. CDR3 DNA sequence: TGTGCCAGCAGCCAAGGGCATCCTCCAACTAATGAAAAACTGTTTTTT.

This clonotype has a handful of counts. The chain carries TRBV19 and TRBJ2-3; TRBD1 is a possible D gene (6 bases). The germline V gene encodes CDR1 LNHDA and CDR2 SQIVND (reference sequence). CDR3 size: 15 residues. V was clipped by 9 bases and J by 3 bases, with 19 bases between them. CDR3 coding DNA: TGTGCCAGAAAAACAGGGATAGTAATGACAGATACGCAGTATTTT. As protein: CARKTGIVMTDTQYF.

This clonotype has just a few counts. The chain carries TRBV19 and TRBJ2-7; possible D gene TRBD2, 6 bases. V shed 5 bases and J shed 1 base, with 15 bases lying between them. There are 15 residues in the CDR3. Germline CDR1 is LNHDA and CDR2 is SQIVND (reference sequence). The CDR3 is CASSHGAGGSYEQYF. The CDR3, as DNA: TGTGCCAGTAGTCACGGAGCCGGAGGGTCCTACGAGCAGTACTTC.

This clonotype was recorded many times. The chain recombines TRBV12-3 or TRBV12-4 with TRBJ1-1; D might be TRBD1 (5 bases). The CDR3 extends over 13 amino acids. Deletions cut 7 bases from V and 7 bases from J, with 16 bases between. This chain's CDR3 is CASNRKGRGEAFF. The DNA of the CDR3 is TGTGCCAGCAATCGAAAGGGGCGGGGTGAAGCTTTCTTT.

The chain carries TRBV5-1 and TRBJ2-1; TRBD2 matches 13 bases. The germline CDR1 and CDR2 sequences are SGHRS and YFSETQ. The CDR3 consists of 17 residues. V shed 6 bases, J shed 4 bases, and the junction held 10 bases outside the gene matches. CDR3 DNA: TGCGCCAGCACCTGGGGGGTGACTAGCGGGAGGTACAATGAGCAGTTCTTC. Protein: CASTWGVTSGRYNEQFF.

This clonotype has a count of ten or more. The genes are TRBV7-8 and TRBJ2-1; 8 nucleotides match TRBD2. The germline CDR1 and CDR2 sequences are SGHVS and FQNEAQ. V dropped 4 bases and J dropped 7; count of bases not matched to a gene: 12. The length of the CDR3 is 16 residues. CDR3 region: CASSSLVPGRVNEQFF. The CDR3, as DNA: TGTGCCAGCAGCTCTTTGGTGCCCGGGAGGGTGAATGAGCAGTTCTTC.

This clonotype has at least ten counts. The V gene is TRBV12-3 or TRBV12-4, the J gene TRBJ2-1; TRBD2 aligns across 8 bases. The trim removed 4 bases at V and 4 bases at J, leaving 6 bases unmatched. The CDR3 contains 15 residues. The CDR3 here is CASSSRVAGYNEQFF. CDR3 coding DNA: TGTGCCAGCAGTTCTAGAGTAGCGGGATACAATGAGCAGTTCTTC.

This clonotype has only a few counts. CDR3 coding DNA: TGTGCCAGCAGCTTAGCGCCTACCCCATCCTACAATGAGCAGTTCTTC. Translation: CASSLAPTPSYNEQFF. The chain joins TRBV7-6 to TRBJ2-1, with no clear D. Germline-derived CDR1 and CDR2 are SGHVS and FNYEAQ. With 0 bases removed from V and 1 base from J, the gap between germline ends came to 10 bases. This CDR3 is 16 amino acids long.

This clonotype occurred a few times. The chain is built from TRBV5-1 and TRBJ2-3; D gene unclear. The V end was cut by 0 bases, the J end by 0 bases, with 11 bases between. The germline CDR1 and CDR2 sequences are SGHRS and YFSETQ. The CDR3 length is 16 residues. CDR3 sequence (DNA): TGCGCCAGCAGCTTGGGATGGTGGGAAAGCACAGATACGCAGTATTTT. It yields the protein CASSLGWWESTDTQYF.

This clonotype was recorded many times. This chain connects TRBV30 to TRBJ2-2; possibly TRBD1 or TRBD2 for D (5 bases each). V lost 4 bases and J 6 bases, leaving 15 bases between the germline ends. Germline V gene lookup returns CDR1 GTSNPN and CDR2 SVGIG (reference sequence). CDR3 length: 14 amino acids. The CDR3: CAWTVAGAAGELFF. As DNA, the CDR3 is TGTGCCTGGACCGTCGCCGGGGCGGCCGGGGAGCTGTTTTTT.

This clonotype was observed a handful of times. The chain joins TRBV30 to TRBJ2-1, with 10 positions matching TRBD1. Germline V CDR1 and CDR2: GTSNPN, SVGIG (reference sequence). V was pared by 3 bases and J by 0 bases, with 5 bases of the junction left unmatched. This CDR3 has 16 amino acids. DNA for the CDR3: TGTGCCTGGAGGGGCTGGGACAGGGGCTCCTACAATGAGCAGTTCTTC. Its translation: CAWRGWDRGSYNEQFF.

The gene calls are TRBV19 and TRBJ1-5; D may be TRBD1 (5 bases). This CDR3 region has 15 residues. V was pared by 8 bases and J by 3 bases, with 17 bases between. Germline V lookup: CDR1 LNHDA, CDR2 SQIVND (reference sequence). The CDR3 region is CASALRWGNNQPQHF. In DNA, the CDR3 is TGTGCCAGTGCCCTGAGGTGGGGGAACAATCAGCCCCAGCATTTT.